A single sample is the source of the 10 T cell receptor beta chains below, sequenced in a study of cytomegalovirus exposure and HLA in healthy donors. The study ran its PCR with 60 Vbeta and 13 Jbeta primers. Clones were sequenced by immunoSEQ multiplex PCR, and TCRdb holds only the in-frame ones, with some missing. The sample lists hundreds of thousands of clones; approximately 80% were seen once. The material sequenced was PBMCs. These receptors all stem from a girl aged 5 to 17 in good health and CMV-seronegative.

This chain links TRBV5-1 with TRBJ1-3; D call uncertain. CDR3 length: 15 amino acids. V gave up 4 bases and J gave up 4 bases, with 15 bases separating them. Germline loops: CDR1 SGHRS, CDR2 YFSETQ. The chain's CDR3 is CASSPTGSRGNTIYF. CDR3 sequence (DNA): TGCGCCAGCAGCCCAACGGGATCTCGGGGAAACACCATATATTTT.

DNA for the CDR3: TGTGCCATCACGGCGGGGGCGGGACTGAACACCGGGGAGCTGTTTTTT. It specifies CAITAGAGLNTGELFF. The chain is built from TRBV10-3 and TRBJ2-2; D might be TRBD2 (7 bases). Trimming removed 7 bases at V and 1 base at J, with 16 bases between. The length of the CDR3 is 16 residues. Germline V gene data show CDR1 as ENHRY and CDR2 as SYGVKD.

The CDR3 DNA reads as TGTGCCAGCAACACGGACTGGGCGGCGCAAGAGACCCAGTACTTC. This codes for CASNTDWAAQETQYF. The chain is built from TRBV2 and TRBJ2-5; D may be TRBD2 (5 bases). Germline values: CDR1 SNHLY, CDR2 FYNNEI. V was trimmed by 7 bases and J by 2 bases, leaving 17 bases between them. The CDR3 contains 15 residues.

The CDR3: CASSTWTERQETQYF. The CDR3, as DNA: TGCGCCAGCAGCACCTGGACAGAGAGACAAGAGACCCAGTACTTC. The chain is built from TRBV5-1 and TRBJ2-5, with D tentatively TRBD1 (6 bases). Per the germline V gene, CDR1 is SGHRS and CDR2 is YFSETQ. The CDR3 consists of 15 residues. V gave up 4 bases and J gave up 2 bases, with 15 bases separating them.

V is TRBV20-1 and J is TRBJ2-7; a weak D match, TRBD2 (6 bases). CDR3 size: 11 residues. The V gene's germline CDR1 is DFQATT and CDR2 SNEGSKA (reference sequence). V was shortened by 6 bases and J by 11 bases, with 17 bases between the two germline ends. This chain's CDR3 is CSATGSPREYF. The CDR3 DNA is TGCAGTGCAACCGGGAGCCCAAGAGAGTACTTC.

The rearrangement links TRBV11-2 to TRBJ2-7; 10 bases line up with TRBD2. The junction had 15 bases not matched to a gene; V was cut back by 3 bases and J by 7 bases. This CDR3 is 17 amino acids long. Germline values: CDR1 SGHAT, CDR2 FQNNGV. CDR3 DNA sequence: TGTGCCAGCAGCTTTTCAGCGGGGGGGACTAGCCTTTTTGAGCAGTACTTC. It yields the protein CASSFSAGGTSLFEQYF.

J is TRBJ1-5 and V is TRBV19; D is ambiguous. CDR3 length: 16 amino acids. The germline V gene has CDR1 LNHDA and CDR2 SQIVND (reference sequence). V was trimmed by 3 bases and J by 1 base, leaving 13 bases between them. CDR3 sequence: CASSIPSGRSNQPQHF. The CDR3 coding sequence is TGTGCCAGTAGTATCCCTTCGGGGAGGAGCAATCAGCCCCAGCATTTT.

The genes are TRBV18 and TRBJ1-3; D unresolved. The CDR3 has 16 residues. V gave up 6 bases and J gave up 0 bases, with 15 bases separating them. Germline CDR1 is KGHSH and CDR2 is LQKENI. The CDR3 DNA reads as TGTGCCAGCTCCCCGCCTCGAGGCAGCTCTGGAAACACCATATATTTT. It yields the protein CASSPPRGSSGNTIYF.

This clone was seen a few times. The V and J genes are TRBV11-2 and TRBJ1-6; 9 bases agree with TRBD1. Germline CDR1 SGHAT, CDR2 FQNNGV. This CDR3 comprises 14 residues. The junction had 3 bases not matched to a gene; V was cut back by 1 base and J by 11 bases. CDR3: CASSLGGQGTPLHF. As DNA, the CDR3 is TGTGCCAGCAGCTTAGGGGGACAGGGTACACCCCTCCACTTT. The whole variable domain, filled in from reference TRBV11-2 and TRBJ1-6, reads EAGVAQSPRYKIIEKRQSVAFWCNPISGHATLYWYQQILGQGPKLLIQFQNNGVVDDSQLPKDRFSAERLKGVDSTLKIQPAKLEDSAVYLCASSLGGQGTPLHFGNGTRLTVT.

The chain links TRBV28 to TRBJ2-3, with D maybe TRBD1 (6 bases). CDR1 is MDHEN and CDR2 is SYDVKM in the germline V gene. This CDR3 region has 14 residues. V was pared by 7 bases and J by 5 bases, with 16 bases between. CDR3 nucleotide sequence: TGTGCCAGCACACAAACAGGGTTCGTAGATACGCAGTATTTT. It encodes CASTQTGFVDTQYF.